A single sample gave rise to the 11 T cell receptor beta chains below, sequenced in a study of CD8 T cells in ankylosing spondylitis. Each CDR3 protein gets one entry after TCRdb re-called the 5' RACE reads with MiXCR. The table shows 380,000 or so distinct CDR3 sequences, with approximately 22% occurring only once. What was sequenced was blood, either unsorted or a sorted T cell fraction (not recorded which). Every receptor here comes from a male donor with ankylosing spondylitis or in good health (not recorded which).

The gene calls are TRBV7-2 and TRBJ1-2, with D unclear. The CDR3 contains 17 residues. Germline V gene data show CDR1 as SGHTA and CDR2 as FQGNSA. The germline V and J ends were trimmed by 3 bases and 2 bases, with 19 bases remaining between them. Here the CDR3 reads CASSFFYSPTGNYGYTF. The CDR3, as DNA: TGTGCCAGCAGCTTTTTCTACAGCCCTACCGGGAACTATGGCTACACCTTC.

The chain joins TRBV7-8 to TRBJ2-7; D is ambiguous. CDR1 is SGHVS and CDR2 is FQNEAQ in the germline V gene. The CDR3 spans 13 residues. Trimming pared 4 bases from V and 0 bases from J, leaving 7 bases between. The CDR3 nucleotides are TGTGCCAGCAGCTCGAAAGACTCCTACGAGCAGTACTTC. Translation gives CASSSKDSYEQYF.

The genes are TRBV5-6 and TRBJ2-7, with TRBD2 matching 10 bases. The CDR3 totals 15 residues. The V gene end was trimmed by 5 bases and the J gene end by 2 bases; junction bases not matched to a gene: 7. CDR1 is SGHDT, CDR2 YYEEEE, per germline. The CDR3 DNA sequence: TGTGCCAGCAGTGGGCTAGCGGGGGAGACCTACGAGCAGTACTTC. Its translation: CASSGLAGETYEQYF.

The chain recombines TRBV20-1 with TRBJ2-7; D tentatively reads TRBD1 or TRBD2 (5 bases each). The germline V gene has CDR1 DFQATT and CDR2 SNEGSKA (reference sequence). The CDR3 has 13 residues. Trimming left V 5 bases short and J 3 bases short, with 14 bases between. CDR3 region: CSAPGWGYYEQYF. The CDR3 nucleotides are TGCAGTGCTCCCGGGTGGGGGTACTACGAGCAGTACTTC.

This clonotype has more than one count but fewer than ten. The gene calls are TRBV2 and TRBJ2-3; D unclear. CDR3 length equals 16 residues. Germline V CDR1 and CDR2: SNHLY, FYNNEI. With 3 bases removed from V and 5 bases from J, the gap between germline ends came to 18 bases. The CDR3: CASSDTWRDGRDTQYF. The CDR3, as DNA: TGTGCCAGCAGTGATACTTGGCGTGACGGTCGAGATACGCAGTATTTT.

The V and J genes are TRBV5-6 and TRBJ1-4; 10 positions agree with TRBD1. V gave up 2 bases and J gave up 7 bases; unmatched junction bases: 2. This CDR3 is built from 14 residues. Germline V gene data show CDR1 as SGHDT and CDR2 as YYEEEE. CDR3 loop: CASSFGTGVEKLFF. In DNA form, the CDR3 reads TGTGCCAGCAGCTTCGGGACAGGGGTTGAAAAACTGTTTTTT.

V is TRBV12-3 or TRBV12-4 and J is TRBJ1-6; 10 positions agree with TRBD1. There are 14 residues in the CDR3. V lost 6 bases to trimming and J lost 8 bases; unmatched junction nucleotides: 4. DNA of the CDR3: TGTGCCAGCAGGTTGACAGGGGGCCATTCACCCCTCCACTTT. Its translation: CASRLTGGHSPLHF.

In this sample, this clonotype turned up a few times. The CDR3 region has the DNA TGCAGTATACTTCAGGGGGATATTGAAGCTTTCTTT. This encodes CSILQGDIEAFF. V and J are TRBV20-1 and TRBJ1-1; 7 positions match TRBD1. V was clipped by 8 bases and J by 7 bases; unmatched bases: 10. In germline, CDR1 is DFQATT, CDR2 SNEGSKA (reference sequence). This CDR3 contains 12 residues.

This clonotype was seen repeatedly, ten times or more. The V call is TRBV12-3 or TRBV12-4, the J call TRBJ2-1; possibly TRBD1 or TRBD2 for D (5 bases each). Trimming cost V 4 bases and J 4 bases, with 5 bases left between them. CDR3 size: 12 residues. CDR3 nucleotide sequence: TGTGCCAGCAGTTGGGGGTACAATGAGCAGTTCTTC. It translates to CASSWGYNEQFF.

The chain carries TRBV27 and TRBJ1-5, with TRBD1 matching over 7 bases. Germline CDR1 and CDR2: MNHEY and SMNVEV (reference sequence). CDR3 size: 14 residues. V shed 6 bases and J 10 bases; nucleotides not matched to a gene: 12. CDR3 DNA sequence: TGTGCCAGCAGCGAGACAGGGTTGGGTCGCCCCCAGCATTTT. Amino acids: CASSETGLGRPQHF.

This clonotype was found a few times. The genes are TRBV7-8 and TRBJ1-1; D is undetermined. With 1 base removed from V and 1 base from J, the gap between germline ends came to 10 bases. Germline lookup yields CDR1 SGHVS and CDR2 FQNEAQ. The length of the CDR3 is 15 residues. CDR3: CASSLDVGPNTEAFF. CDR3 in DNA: TGTGCCAGCAGCTTAGACGTAGGGCCGAACACTGAAGCTTTCTTT.